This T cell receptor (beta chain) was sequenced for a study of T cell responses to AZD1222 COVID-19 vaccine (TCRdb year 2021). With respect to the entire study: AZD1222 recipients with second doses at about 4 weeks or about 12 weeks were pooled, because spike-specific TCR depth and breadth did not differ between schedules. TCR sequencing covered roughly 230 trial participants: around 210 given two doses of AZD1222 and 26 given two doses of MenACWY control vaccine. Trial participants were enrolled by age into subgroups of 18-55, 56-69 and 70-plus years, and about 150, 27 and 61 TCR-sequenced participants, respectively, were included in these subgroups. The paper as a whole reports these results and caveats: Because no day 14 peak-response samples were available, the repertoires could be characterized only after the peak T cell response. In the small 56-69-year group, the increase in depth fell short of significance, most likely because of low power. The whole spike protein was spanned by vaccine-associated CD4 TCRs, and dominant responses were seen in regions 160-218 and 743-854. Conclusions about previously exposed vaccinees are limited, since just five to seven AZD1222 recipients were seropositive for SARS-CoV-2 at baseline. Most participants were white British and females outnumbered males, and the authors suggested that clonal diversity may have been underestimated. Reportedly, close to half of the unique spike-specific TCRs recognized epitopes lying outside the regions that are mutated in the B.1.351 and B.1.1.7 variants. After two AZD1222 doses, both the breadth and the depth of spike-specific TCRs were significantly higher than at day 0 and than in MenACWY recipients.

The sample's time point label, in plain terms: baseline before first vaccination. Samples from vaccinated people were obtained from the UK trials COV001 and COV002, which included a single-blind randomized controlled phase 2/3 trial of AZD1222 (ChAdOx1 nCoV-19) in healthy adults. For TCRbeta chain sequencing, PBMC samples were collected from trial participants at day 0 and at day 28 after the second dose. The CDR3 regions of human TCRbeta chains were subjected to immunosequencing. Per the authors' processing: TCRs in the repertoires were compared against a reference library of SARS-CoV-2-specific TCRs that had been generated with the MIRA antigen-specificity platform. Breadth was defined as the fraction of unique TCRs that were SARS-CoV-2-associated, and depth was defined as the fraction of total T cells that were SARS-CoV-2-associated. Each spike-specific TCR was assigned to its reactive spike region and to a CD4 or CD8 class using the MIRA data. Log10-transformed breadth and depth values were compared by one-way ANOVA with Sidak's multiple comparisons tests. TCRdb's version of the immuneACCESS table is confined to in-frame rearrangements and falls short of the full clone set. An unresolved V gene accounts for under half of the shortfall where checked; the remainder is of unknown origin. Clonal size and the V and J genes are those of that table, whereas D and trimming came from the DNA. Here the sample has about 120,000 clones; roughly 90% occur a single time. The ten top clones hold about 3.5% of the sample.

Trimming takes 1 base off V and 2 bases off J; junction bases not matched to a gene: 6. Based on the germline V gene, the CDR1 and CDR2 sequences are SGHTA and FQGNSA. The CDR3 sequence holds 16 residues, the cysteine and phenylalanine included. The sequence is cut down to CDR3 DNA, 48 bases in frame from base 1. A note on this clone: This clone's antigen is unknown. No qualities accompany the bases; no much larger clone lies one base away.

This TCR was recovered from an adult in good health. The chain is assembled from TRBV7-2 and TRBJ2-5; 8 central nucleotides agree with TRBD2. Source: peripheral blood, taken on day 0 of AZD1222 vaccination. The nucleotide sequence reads TGTGCCAGCAGCTTAGATAGCGGGGCCTTTCAAGAGACCCAGTACTTC. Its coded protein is CASSLDSGAFQETQYF.